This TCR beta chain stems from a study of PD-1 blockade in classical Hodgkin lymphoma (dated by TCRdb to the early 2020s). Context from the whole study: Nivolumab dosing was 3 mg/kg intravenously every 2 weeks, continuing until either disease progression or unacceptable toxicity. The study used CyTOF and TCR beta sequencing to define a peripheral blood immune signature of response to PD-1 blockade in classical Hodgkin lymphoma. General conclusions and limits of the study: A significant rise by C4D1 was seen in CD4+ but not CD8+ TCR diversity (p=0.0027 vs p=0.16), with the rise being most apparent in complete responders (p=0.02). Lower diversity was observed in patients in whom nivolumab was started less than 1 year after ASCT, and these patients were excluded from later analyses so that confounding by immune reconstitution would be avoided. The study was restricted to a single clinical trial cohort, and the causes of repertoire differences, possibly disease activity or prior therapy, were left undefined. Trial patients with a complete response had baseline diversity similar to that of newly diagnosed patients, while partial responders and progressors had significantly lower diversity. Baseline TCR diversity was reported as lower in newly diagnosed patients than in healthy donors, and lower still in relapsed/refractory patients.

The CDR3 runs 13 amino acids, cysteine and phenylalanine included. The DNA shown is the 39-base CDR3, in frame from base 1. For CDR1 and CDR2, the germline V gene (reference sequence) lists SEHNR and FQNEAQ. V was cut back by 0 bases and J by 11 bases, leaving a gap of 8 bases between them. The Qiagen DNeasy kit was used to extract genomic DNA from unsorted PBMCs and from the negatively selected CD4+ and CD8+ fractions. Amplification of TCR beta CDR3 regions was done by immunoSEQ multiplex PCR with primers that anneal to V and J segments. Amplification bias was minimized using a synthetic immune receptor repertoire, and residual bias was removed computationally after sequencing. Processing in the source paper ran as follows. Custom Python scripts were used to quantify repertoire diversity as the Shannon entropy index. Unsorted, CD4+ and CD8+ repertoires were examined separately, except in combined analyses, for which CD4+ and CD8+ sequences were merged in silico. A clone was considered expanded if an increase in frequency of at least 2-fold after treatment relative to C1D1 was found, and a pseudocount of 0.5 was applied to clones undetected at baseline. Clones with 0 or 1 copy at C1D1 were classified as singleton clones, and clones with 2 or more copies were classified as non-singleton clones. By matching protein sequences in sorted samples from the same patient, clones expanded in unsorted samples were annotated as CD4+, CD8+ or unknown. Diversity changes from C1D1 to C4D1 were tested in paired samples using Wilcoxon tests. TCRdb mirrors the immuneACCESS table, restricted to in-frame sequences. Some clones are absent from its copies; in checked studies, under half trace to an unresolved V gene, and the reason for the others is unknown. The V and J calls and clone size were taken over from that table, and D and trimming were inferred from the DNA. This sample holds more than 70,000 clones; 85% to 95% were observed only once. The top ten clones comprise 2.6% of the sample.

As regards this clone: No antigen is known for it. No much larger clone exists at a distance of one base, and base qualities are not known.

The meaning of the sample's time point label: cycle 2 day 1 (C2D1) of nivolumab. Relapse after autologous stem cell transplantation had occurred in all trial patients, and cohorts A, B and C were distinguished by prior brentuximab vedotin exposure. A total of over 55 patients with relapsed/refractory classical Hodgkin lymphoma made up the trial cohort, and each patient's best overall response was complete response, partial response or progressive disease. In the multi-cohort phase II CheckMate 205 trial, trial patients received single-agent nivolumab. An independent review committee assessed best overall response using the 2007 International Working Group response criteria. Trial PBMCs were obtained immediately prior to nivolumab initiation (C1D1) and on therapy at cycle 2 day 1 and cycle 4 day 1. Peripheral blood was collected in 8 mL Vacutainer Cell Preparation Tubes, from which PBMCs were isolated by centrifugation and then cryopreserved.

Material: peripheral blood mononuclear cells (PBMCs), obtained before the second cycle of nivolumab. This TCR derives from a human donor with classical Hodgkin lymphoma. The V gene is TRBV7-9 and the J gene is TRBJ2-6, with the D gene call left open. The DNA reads TGTGCCAGCAGCTTAGCGGTGGAAGACGTCCTGACTTTC. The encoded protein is CASSLAVEDVLTF.